Described below is a single T cell receptor (beta chain) sequence and its context. The data were obtained in a study of blood T cell repertoires in COVID-19. As for the study in general: Sites across the United States, Italy and Spain contributed samples from acute and convalescent COVID-19. PBMCs, B-cell-depleted T cells, or T cells provided the cDNA or gDNA that made up the material.

In the original processing: Amplification with reference gene primers provided the estimates of nucleated cell counts. Data came from immunoSEQ multiplex PCR; TCRdb stores just in-frame clones and leaves some out. V and J calls plus clone size are reproduced from that table; the DNA served to infer D and trimming. This table holds about 120,000 clones, approximately 80% found once. The CDR3 has 11 residues. Germline V gene data show CDR1 as SNHLY and CDR2 as FYNNEI. Trimming stripped 6 bases from V and 7 bases from J, with 10 bases between. The TCR was taken from a human donor in a cohort sampled during active COVID-19. The V and J genes are TRBV2 and TRBJ2-7; D remains ambiguous. The sequenced sample consisted of peripheral blood. Here the CDR3 reads CASSGPREQYF. CDR3 in DNA: TGTGCCAGCAGCGGCCCCAGGGAGCAGTACTTC.